What follows are 17 T cell receptor beta chains derived from one specimen sequenced in a study of neurological immune-mediated disorders. MiXCR, run by TCRdb on the 5' RACE reads, gives a single entry per CDR3 protein. This table has more than 40,000 distinct CDR3 sequences, about 2% appearing once. The sequencing sample was made of PBMCs. The receptors were sampled from a woman aged 40 to 49 with multiple sclerosis.

There are many counts of this clonotype. The DNA for the CDR3 is TGTGCCAGCAGTCCCATTTCCGGGACTAGCGGAGACACAGATACGCAGTATTTT. Its protein product is CASSPISGTSGDTDTQYF. The chain carries TRBV12-3 or TRBV12-4 and TRBJ2-3, with 11 bases aligning to TRBD2. CDR3 length: 18 amino acids. Trimming at V came to 5 bases and at J to 2 bases, leaving 12 bases not matched to a gene.

The sample holds a few counts of this clonotype. This may be a read error: a much more frequent sequence differs by one nucleotide. The chain couples TRBV20-1 to TRBJ1-5; tentative D call: TRBD1 (5 bases). Germline CDR1 DFQATT, CDR2 SNEGSKA (reference sequence). There are 15 residues in the CDR3. The CDR3 coding sequence is TGCAGTGCTAGAGATCGGATGGGAGGGGATCAGCCCCAGAATTTT. This encodes CSARDRMGGDQPQNF.

This clonotype came up many times. The chain is built from TRBV6-6 and TRBJ1-2; tentative D call: TRBD1 (5 bases). Germline V gene lookup returns CDR1 MNHNY and CDR2 SVGAGI (reference sequence). The CDR3 loop spans 14 amino acids. V lost 5 bases to trimming and J lost 4 bases, with 14 bases between them. The CDR3 loop reads CASSSGTDLYGYTF. CDR3 in DNA: TGTGCCAGCAGTAGTGGGACCGACCTCTATGGCTACACCTTC.

This clonotype was picked up many times. The chain links TRBV5-1 to TRBJ2-5; D is perhaps TRBD2 (5 bases). Germline-derived CDR1 and CDR2 are SGHRS and YFSETQ. The CDR3 covers 15 residues. Between the trimmed V and J ends, which lost 4 bases and 3 bases, there was a span of 16 bases. The CDR3 spells CASSPSGLSEETQYF. As DNA, the CDR3 is TGCGCCAGCAGCCCATCCGGACTGTCCGAAGAGACCCAGTACTTC. The full variable domain, with the rest looked up from reference TRBV5-1 and TRBJ2-5, is KAGVTQTPRYLIKTRGQQVTLSCSPISGHRSVSWYQQTPGQGLQFLFEYFSETQRNKGNFPGRFSGRQFSNSRSEMNVSTLELGDSALYLCASSPSGLSEETQYFGPGTRLLVL.

In this sample, this clonotype turned up many times. V is TRBV20-1 and J is TRBJ2-3; TRBD2 aligns across 7 bases. From germline, CDR1 is DFQATT and CDR2 SNEGSKA (reference sequence). J lost 4 bases, V lost 4 bases, and 8 bases had no gene match. The CDR3 sequence is 14 residues long. CDR3 sequence: CSANSGEGSDTQYF. CDR3 nucleotides: TGCAGTGCTAACAGCGGGGAAGGATCAGATACGCAGTATTTT.

This clonotype was seen at least ten times. The rearrangement links TRBV20-1 to TRBJ2-3; 9 bases match TRBD1. Trimming took 6 bases from V and 1 from J; bases not matched to a gene: 5. Germline CDR1 reads DFQATT; CDR2 reads SNEGSKA (reference sequence). CDR3 size: 14 residues. This CDR3 is CSAPTGGGTDTQYF. DNA of the CDR3: TGCAGTGCCCCTACAGGGGGCGGCACAGATACGCAGTATTTT.

This clonotype showed up many times. The gene calls are TRBV5-1 and TRBJ1-2; D unclear. The germline V gene has CDR1 SGHRS and CDR2 YFSETQ. This CDR3 has 13 amino acids. The V end was cut by 2 bases, the J end by 4 bases, with 9 bases between. This CDR3 is CASSFTDGYGYTF. In DNA, the CDR3 is TGCGCCAGCAGCTTTACGGACGGCTATGGCTACACCTTC.

This clonotype was seen repeatedly, ten times or more. The V gene is TRBV15, the J gene TRBJ2-6; D call uncertain. Looked up from germline, CDR1 is LNHNV and CDR2 is YYDKDF (reference sequence). CDR3 length: 17 amino acids. V was shortened by 2 bases and J by 0 bases, with 11 bases between the two germline ends. The CDR3 loop reads CATSRSRSLSGANVLTF. The CDR3 bases are TGTGCCACCAGCAGATCCCGAAGCCTCTCTGGGGCCAACGTCCTGACTTTC.

This clonotype was observed many times. The CDR3 sequence is CASSLNWGRGHEQFF. CDR3 coding DNA: TGTGCCAGCAGCTTAAACTGGGGGCGAGGGCATGAGCAGTTCTTC. The genes are TRBV7-8 and TRBJ2-1; perhaps TRBD1 as D (6 bases). Between the trimmed V and J ends, which lost 2 bases and 8 bases, there was a span of 16 bases. The CDR3 runs to 15 residues. Germline assignment: CDR1 SGHVS and CDR2 FQNEAQ.

This clonotype was counted at least ten times. The V call is TRBV24-1, the J call TRBJ2-1; D call uncertain. The CDR3 has 12 residues. Trimming shortened V by 1 base and J by 10 bases, and 7 bases separated the two germline ends. Per the germline V gene, CDR1 is KGHDR and CDR2 is SFDVKD. CDR3 nucleotides: TGTGCCACCAGTGATTTCGACGGGGAGCAGTTCTTC. The encoded protein is CATSDFDGEQFF.

This clonotype was counted many times. The gene calls are TRBV7-9 and TRBJ2-7; D may be TRBD1 or TRBD2 (5 bases each). The germline V gene has CDR1 SEHNR and CDR2 FQNEAQ (reference sequence). Trimming pared 2 bases from V and 2 bases from J, leaving 10 bases between. This CDR3 region has 14 residues. Here the CDR3 DNA reads TGTGCCAGCAGCTTATGGGACGGAGCCTACGAGCAGTACTTC. Amino acid sequence: CASSLWDGAYEQYF.

This clonotype has a count of ten or more. V gene TRBV4-2 combines with J gene TRBJ2-4, with no clear D. Germline CDR1 reads LGHNA; CDR2 reads YNFKEQ. V was trimmed by 1 base and J by 9 bases, leaving 7 bases between them. CDR3 size: 12 residues. CDR3 DNA sequence: TGTGCCAGCAGCCAAGGGCCCGGCATTCAGTACTTC. Translation: CASSQGPGIQYF.

In its sample, this clonotype was seen many times. The chain links TRBV7-9 to TRBJ2-4; 8 bases map to TRBD1. The CDR3 contains 17 residues. V shed 1 base, J shed 2 bases, and the junction held 7 bases outside the gene matches. Germline CDR1 and CDR2: SEHNR and FQNEAQ (reference sequence). In DNA form, the CDR3 reads TGTGCCAGCAGCTTAGGCGCCGACAGGGGTCCCAAAAACATTCAGTACTTC. Its translation is CASSLGADRGPKNIQYF.

The sample holds many counts of this clonotype. The V gene is TRBV20-1, the J gene TRBJ2-5; D possibly matches TRBD1 or TRBD2 (6 bases each). V was clipped by 3 bases and J by 4 bases, with 15 bases between them. Germline CDR1 is DFQATT and CDR2 is SNEGSKA (reference sequence). CDR3 length equals 14 residues. CDR3 nucleotide sequence: TGCAGTGCTAGGAGCTCGGGGGCCTCAGAGACCCAGTACTTC. Its translation is CSARSSGASETQYF.

This clonotype has at least ten counts. This chain links TRBV5-1 with TRBJ1-6; no firm D call. Germline V gene sequence: CDR1 SGHRS, CDR2 YFSETQ. V gave up 4 bases and J gave up 10 bases, with 21 bases separating them. CDR3 size: 16 residues. The CDR3 is CASSPMAGGGGSPLHF. The CDR3 bases are TGCGCCAGCAGCCCCATGGCAGGCGGCGGAGGATCACCCCTCCACTTT. Full variable domain (missing parts from reference TRBV5-1 and TRBJ1-6): KAGVTQTPRYLIKTRGQQVTLSCSPISGHRSVSWYQQTPGQGLQFLFEYFSETQRNKGNFPGRFSGRQFSNSRSEMNVSTLELGDSALYLCASSPMAGGGGSPLHFGNGTRLTVT.

There are many counts of this clonotype. This chain uses TRBV12-3 or TRBV12-4 with TRBJ2-5, with a tentative D call TRBD2 (6 bases). CDR3 length: 14 amino acids. V gave up 6 bases and J gave up 4 bases, with 15 bases separating them. The CDR3 DNA sequence: TGTGCCAGCAGATCCACGGGGGATGGAGAGACCCAGTACTTC. Its protein is CASRSTGDGETQYF.

The sample holds many counts of this clonotype. The chain is built from TRBV20-1 and TRBJ2-3; D possibly corresponds to TRBD2 (6 bases). CDR3 size: 16 residues. Germline CDR1 is DFQATT and CDR2 is SNEGSKA (reference sequence). Trimming pared 4 bases from V and 8 bases from J, leaving 25 bases between. The CDR3 sequence is CSANRRVLGLGGTQYF. Written as DNA, the CDR3 is TGCAGTGCTAACAGGAGGGTCCTGGGACTCGGGGGTACGCAGTATTTT.